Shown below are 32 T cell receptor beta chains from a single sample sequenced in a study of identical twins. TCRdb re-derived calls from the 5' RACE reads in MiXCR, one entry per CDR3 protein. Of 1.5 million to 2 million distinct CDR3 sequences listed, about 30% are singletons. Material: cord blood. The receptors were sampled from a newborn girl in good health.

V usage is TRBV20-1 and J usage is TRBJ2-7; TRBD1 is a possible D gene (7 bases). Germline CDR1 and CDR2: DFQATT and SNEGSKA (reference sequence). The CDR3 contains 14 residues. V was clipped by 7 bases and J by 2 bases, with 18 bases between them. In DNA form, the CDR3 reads TGCAGTGGCGACGGTGCGGGACAGACCTACGAGCAGTACTTC. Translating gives CSGDGAGQTYEQYF.

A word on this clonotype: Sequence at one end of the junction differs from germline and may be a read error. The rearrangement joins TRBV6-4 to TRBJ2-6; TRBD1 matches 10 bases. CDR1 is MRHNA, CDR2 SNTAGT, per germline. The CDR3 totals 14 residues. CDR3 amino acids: CASSGTGGANALTF. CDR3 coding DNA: TGTGCCAGCAGTGGGACAGGGGGGGCCAACGCCCTGACTTTC.

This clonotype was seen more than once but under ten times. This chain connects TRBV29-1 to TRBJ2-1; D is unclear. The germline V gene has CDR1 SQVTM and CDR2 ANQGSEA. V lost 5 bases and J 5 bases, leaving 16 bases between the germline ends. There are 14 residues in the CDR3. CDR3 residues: CSVNPQLRHNEQFF. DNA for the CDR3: TGCAGCGTTAATCCCCAGCTTCGTCACAATGAGCAGTTCTTC.

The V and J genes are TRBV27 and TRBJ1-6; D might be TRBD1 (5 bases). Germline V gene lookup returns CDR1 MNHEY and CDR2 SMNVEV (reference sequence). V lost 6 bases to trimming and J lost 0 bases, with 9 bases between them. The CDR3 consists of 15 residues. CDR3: CASSQGTSYNSPLHF. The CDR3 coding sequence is TGTGCCAGCAGCCAGGGAACCTCCTATAATTCACCCCTCCACTTT.

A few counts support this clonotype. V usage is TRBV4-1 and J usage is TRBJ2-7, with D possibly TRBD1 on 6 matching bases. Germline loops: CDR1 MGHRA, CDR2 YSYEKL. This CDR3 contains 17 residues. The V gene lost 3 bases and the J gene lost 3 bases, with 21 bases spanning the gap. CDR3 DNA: TGCGCCAGCAGCCACTATCTCTCCCAGGGGTGGTACTACGAGCAGTACTTC. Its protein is CASSHYLSQGWYYEQYF.

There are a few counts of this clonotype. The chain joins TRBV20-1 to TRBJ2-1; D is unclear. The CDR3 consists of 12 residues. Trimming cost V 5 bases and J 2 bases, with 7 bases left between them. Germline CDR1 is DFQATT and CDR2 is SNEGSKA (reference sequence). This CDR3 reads CSAQWAYNEQFF. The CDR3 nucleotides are TGCAGTGCTCAATGGGCCTACAATGAGCAGTTCTTC.

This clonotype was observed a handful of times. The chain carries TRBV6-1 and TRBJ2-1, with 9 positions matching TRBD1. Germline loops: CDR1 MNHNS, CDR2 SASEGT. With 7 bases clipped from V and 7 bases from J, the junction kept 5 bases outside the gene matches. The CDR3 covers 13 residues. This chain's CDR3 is CASKTQGANEQFF. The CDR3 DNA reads TGTGCCAGCAAGACACAGGGGGCGAATGAGCAGTTCTTC.

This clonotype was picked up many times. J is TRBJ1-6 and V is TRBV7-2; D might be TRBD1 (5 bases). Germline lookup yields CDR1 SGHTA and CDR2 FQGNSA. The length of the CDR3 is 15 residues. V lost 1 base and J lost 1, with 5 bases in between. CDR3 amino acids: CASSLGQSYNSPLHF. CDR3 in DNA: TGTGCCAGCAGCTTAGGACAGTCCTATAATTCACCCCTCCACTTT.

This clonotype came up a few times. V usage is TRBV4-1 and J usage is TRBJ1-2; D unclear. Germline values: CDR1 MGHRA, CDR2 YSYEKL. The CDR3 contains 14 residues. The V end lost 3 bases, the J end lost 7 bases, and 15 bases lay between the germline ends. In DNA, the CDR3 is TGCGCCAGCAGCCATCCCGCGGCAGGCCCTGGCTACACCTTC. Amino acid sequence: CASSHPAAGPGYTF.

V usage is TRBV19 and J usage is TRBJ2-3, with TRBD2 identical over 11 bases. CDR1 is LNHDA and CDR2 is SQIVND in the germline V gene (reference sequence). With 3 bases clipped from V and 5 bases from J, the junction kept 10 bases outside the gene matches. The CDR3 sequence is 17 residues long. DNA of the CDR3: TGTGCCAGTAGTATGACGACTAGCGGGGTCATGGGAGATACGCAGTATTTT. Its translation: CASSMTTSGVMGDTQYF.

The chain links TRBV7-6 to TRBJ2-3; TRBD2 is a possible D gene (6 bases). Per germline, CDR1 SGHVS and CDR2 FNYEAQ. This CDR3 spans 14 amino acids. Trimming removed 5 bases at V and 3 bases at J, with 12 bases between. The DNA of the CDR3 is TGTGCCAGCAGCCGAACTAGCCGAACAGATACGCAGTATTTT. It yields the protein CASSRTSRTDTQYF.

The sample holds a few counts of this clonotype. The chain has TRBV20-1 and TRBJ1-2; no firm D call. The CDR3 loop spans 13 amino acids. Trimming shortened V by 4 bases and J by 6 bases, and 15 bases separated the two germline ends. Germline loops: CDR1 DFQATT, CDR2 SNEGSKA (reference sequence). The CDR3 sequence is CSANLGRNHGYTF. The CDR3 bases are TGCAGTGCTAATTTAGGGCGCAACCATGGCTACACCTTC.

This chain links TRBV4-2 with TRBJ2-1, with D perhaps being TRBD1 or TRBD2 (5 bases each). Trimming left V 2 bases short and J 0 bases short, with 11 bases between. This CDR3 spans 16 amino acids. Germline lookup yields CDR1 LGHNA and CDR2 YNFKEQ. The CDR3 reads CASSQIGGSSYNEQFF. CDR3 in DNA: TGTGCCAGCAGCCAAATTGGGGGAAGCTCCTACAATGAGCAGTTCTTC.

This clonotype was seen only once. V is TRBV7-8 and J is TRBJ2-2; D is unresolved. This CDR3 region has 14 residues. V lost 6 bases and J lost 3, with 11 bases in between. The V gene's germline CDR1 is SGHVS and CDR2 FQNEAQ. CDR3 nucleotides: TGTGCCAGCAGGACCCTAGGTTACACCGGGGAGCTGTTTTTT. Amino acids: CASRTLGYTGELFF.

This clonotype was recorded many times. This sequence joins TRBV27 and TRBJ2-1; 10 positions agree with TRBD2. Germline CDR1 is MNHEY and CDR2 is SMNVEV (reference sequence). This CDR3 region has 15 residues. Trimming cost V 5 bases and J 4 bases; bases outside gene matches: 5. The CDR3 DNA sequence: TGTGCCAGCAGTGGAGCGGGGGGGCTGTACAATGAGCAGTTCTTC. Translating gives CASSGAGGLYNEQFF.

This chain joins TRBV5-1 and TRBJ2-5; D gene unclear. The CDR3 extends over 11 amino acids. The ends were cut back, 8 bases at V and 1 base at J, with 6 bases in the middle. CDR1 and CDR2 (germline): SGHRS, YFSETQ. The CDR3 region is CARLPQETQYF. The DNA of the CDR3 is TGCGCCAGATTGCCCCAAGAGACCCAGTACTTC.

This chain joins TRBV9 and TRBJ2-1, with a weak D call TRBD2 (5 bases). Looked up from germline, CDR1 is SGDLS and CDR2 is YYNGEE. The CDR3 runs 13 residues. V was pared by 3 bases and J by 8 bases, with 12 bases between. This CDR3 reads CASSGGIPDEQFF. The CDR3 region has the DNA TGTGCCAGCAGCGGAGGGATTCCCGATGAGCAGTTCTTC. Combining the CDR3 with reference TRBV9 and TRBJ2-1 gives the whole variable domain DSGVTQTPKHLITATGQRVTLRCSPRSGDLSVYWYQQSLDQGLQFLIQYYNGEERAKGNILERFSAQQFPDLHSELNLSSLELGDSALYFCASSGGIPDEQFFGPGTRLTVL.

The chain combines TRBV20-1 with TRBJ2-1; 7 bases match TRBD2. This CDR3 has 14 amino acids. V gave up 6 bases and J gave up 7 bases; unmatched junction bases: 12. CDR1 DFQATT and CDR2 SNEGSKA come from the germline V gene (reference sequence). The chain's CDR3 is CSAKTSSGYNEQFF. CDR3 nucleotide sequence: TGCAGTGCCAAGACTAGCAGTGGGTATAATGAGCAGTTCTTC.

The DNA of the CDR3 is TGTGCCAGCAGACCAAGGACTAGCGGGCTGGGCACAGATACGCAGTATTTT. Amino acid sequence: CASRPRTSGLGTDTQYF. V usage is TRBV12-3 or TRBV12-4 and J usage is TRBJ2-3; 11 nucleotides line up with TRBD2. V dropped 6 bases and J dropped 1; count of bases not matched to a gene: 9. The CDR3 consists of 17 residues.

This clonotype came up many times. Written as DNA, the CDR3 is TGTGCCAGCAGTCTCATGACTAGCGGCTACGAGCAGTACTTC. The encoded protein is CASSLMTSGYEQYF. V is TRBV27 and J is TRBJ2-7; 9 bases line up with TRBD2. The CDR3 runs 14 residues. With 5 bases clipped from V and 3 bases from J, the junction kept 5 bases outside the gene matches. In germline, CDR1 is MNHEY, CDR2 SMNVEV (reference sequence).

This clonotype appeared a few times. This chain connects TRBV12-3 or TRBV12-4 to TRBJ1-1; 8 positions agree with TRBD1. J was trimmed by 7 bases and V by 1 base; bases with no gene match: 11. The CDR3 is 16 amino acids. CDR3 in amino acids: CASSLGYVTGVIEAFF. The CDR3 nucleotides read TGTGCCAGCAGTTTAGGGTACGTGACAGGGGTCATTGAAGCTTTCTTT.

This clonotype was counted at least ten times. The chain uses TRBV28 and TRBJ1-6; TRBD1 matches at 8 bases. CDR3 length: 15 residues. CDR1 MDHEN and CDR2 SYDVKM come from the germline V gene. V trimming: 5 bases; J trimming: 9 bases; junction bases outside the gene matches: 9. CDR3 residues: CASSGGQGIASPLHF. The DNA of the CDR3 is TGTGCCAGCAGTGGCGGACAGGGAATTGCTTCACCCCTCCACTTT.

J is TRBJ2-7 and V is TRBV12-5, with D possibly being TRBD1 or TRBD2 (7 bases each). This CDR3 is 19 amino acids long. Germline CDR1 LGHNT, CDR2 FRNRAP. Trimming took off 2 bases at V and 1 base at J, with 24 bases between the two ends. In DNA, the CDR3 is TGTGCTAGTGGTTTGCCCAGTACAGGGGAGGGCCCCATATCCTACGAGCAGTACTTC. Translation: CASGLPSTGEGPISYEQYF.

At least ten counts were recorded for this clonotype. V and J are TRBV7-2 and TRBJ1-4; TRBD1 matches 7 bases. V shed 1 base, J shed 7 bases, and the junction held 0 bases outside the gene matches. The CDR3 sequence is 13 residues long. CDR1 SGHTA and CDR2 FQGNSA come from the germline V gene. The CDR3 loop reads CASSLDRGEKLFF. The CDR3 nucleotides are TGTGCCAGCAGCTTAGACAGGGGTGAAAAACTGTTTTTT.

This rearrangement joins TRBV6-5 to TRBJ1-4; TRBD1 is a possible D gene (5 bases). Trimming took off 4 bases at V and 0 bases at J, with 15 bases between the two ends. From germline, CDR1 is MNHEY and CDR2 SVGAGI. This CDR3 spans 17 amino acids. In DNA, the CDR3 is TGTGCCAGCAGTTGGGGCCCCCCCGCGGCAACTAATGAAAAACTGTTTTTT. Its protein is CASSWGPPAATNEKLFF.

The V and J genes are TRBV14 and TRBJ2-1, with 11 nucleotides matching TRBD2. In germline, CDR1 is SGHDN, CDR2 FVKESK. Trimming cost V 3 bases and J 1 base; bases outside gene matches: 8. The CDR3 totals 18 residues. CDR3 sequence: CASSHLTSGRGSYNEQFF. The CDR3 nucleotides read TGTGCCAGCAGCCACCTAACTAGCGGGAGAGGGTCCTACAATGAGCAGTTCTTC.

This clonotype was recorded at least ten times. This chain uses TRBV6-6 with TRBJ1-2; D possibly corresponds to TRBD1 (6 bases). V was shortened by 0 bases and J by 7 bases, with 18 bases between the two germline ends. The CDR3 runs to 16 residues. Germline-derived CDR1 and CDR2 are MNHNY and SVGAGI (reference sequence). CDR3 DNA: TGTGCCAGCAGTTACTCACCCGTACAGGGTGTTGGTGGCTACACCTTC. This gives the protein CASSYSPVQGVGGYTF.

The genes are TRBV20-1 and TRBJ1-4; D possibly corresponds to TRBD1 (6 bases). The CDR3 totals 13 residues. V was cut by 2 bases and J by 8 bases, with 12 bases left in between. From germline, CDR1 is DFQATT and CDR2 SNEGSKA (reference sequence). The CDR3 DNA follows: TGCAGTGCTAGACAGGGGTCTAGGGAAAAACTGTTTTTT. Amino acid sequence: CSARQGSREKLFF.

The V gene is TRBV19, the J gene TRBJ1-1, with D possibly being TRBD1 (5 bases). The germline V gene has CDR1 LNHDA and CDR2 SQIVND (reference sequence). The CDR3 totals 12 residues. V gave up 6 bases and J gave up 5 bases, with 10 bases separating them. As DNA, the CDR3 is TGTGCCAGTAGGGGGAGGGGTACTGAAGCTTTCTTT. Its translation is CASRGRGTEAFF.

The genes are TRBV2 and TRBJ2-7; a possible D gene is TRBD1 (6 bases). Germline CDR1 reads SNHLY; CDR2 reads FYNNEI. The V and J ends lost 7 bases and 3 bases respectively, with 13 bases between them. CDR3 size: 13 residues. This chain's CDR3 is CASTWTDIYEQYF. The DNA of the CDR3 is TGTGCCAGCACCTGGACAGACATCTACGAGCAGTACTTC. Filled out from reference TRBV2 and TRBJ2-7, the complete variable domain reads EPEVTQTPSHQVTQMGQEVILRCVPISNHLYFYWYRQILGQKVEFLVSFYNNEISEKSEIFDDQFSVERPDGSNFTLKIRSTKLEDSAMYFCASTWTDIYEQYFGPGTRLTVT.

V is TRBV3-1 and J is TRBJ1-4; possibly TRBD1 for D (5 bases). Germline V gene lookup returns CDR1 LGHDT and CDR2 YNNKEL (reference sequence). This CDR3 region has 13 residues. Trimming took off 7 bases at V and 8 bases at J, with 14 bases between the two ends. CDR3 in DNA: TGTGCCAGCACCCGGACCCGGGGGGAAAAACTGTTTTTT. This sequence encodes CASTRTRGEKLFF.

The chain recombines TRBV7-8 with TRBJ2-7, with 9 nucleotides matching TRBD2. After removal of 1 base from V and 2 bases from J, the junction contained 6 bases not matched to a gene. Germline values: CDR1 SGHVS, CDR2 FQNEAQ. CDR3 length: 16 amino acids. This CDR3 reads CASSLGGVAGAYEQYF. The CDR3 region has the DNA TGTGCCAGCAGCTTAGGAGGGGTAGCGGGAGCCTACGAGCAGTACTTC.